This T cell receptor beta chain was retrieved from a study of T cell repertoires and HLA-DP antigens. Background on the study: Alloantigens: one with one groove difference and one with under eleven differences versus self.

Amplification used primers for 54 TRBV and 13 TRBJ segments. Here immunoSEQ multiplex PCR was the method, and the copy in TCRdb shows in-frame clones only, minus some. Of around 100,000 clones listed, roughly 92% are singletons. Germline V lookup: CDR1 SQVTM, CDR2 ANQGSEA. Inclusive of both ends, the CDR3 amounts to 11 amino acids. For this clone: The antigen remains unidentified. Likely a read error: the CDR3 ends without its conserved phenylalanine or tryptophan. Because the CDR3's place on the DNA is in doubt, the DNA is left out and the CDR3 is given as listed by TCRdb.

CD4+ T cells were isolated untouched, about 98% pure. Sequences were obtained from CD4+ T cells from PBMCs. This TCR was sampled from a woman aged 18-35 years in good health and CMV-seronegative. This chain joins TRBV29-1 and TRBJ1-2. This chain's CDR3 is CSVEEPSGFSL.